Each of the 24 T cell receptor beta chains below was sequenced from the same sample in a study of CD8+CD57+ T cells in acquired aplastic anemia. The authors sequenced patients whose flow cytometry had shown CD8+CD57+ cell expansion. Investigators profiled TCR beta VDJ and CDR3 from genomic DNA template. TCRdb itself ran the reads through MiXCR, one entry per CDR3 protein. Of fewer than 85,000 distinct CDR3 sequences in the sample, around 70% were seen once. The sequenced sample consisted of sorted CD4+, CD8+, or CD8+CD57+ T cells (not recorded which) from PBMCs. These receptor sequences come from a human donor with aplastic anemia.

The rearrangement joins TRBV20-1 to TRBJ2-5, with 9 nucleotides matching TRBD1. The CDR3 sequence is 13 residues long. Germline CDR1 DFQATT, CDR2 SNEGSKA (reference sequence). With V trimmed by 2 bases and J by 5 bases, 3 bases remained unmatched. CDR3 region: CSARPGTGETQYF. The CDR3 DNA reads TGCAGTGCTAGACCCGGGACAGGGGAGACCCAGTACTTC.

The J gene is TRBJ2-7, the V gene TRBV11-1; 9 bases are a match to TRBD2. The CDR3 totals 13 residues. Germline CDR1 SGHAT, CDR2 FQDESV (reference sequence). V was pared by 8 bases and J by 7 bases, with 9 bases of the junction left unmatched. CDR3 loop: CASGLAGGWEQYF. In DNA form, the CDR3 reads TGTGCCAGCGGACTGGCGGGAGGGTGGGAGCAGTACTTC.

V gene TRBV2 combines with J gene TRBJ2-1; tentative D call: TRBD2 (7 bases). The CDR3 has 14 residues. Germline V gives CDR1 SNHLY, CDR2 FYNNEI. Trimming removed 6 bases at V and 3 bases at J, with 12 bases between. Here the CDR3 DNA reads TGTGCCAGCAGGGGGGGGACATACTACAATGAGCAGTTCTTC. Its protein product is CASRGGTYYNEQFF.

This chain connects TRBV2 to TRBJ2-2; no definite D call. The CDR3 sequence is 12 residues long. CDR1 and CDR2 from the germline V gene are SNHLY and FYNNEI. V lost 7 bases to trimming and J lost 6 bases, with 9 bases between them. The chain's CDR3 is CASTQLAGELFF. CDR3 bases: TGTGCCAGCACCCAGTTAGCCGGGGAGCTGTTTTTT.

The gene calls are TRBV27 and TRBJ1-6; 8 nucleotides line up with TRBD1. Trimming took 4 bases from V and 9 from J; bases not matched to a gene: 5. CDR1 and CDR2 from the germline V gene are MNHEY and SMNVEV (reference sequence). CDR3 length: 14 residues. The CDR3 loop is CASSSGTGRSPLHF. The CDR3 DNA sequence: TGTGCCAGCAGTTCGGGGACAGGACGTTCACCCCTCCACTTT.

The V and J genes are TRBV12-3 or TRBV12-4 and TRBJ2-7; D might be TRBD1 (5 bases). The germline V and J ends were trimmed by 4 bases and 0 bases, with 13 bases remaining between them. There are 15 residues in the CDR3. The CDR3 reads CASSSSTDISYEQYF. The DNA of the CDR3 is TGTGCCAGCAGTTCCAGCACGGACATCTCCTACGAGCAGTACTTC.

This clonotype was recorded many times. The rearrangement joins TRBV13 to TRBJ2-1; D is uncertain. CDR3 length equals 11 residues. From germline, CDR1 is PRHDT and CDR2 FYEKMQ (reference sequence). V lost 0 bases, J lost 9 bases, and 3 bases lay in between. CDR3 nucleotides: TGTGCCAGCAGCTTAGGGACTGAGCAGTTCTTC. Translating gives CASSLGTEQFF. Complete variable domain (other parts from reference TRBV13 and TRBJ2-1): AAGVIQSPRHLIKEKRETATLKCYPIPRHDTVYWYQQGPGQDPQFLISFYEKMQSDKGSIPDRFSAQQFSDYHSELNMSSLELGDSALYFCASSLGTEQFFGPGTRLTVL.

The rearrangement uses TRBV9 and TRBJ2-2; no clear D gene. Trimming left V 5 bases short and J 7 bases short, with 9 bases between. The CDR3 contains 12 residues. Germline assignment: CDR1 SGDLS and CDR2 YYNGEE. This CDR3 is CASSFQSGELFF. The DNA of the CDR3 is TGTGCCAGCAGTTTTCAAAGCGGGGAGCTGTTTTTT.

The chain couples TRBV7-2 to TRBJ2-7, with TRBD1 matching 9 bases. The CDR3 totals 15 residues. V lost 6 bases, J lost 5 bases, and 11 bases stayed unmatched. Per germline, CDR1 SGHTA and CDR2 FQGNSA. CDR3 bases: TGTGCCAGCAGAGCGGGACAGGGCGGGCCCCACGAGCAGTACTTC. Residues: CASRAGQGGPHEQYF.

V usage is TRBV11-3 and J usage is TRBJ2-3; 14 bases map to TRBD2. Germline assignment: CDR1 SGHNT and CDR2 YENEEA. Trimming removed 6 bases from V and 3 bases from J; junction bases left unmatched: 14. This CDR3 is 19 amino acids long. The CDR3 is CASRSPGWGTSGSTDTQYF. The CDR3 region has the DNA TGTGCCAGCAGATCGCCCGGTTGGGGGACTAGCGGGAGTACAGATACGCAGTATTTT. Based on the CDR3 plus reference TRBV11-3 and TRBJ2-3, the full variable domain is EAGVVQSPRYKIIEKKQPVAFWCNPISGHNTLYWYLQNLGQGPELLIRYENEEAVDDSQLPKDRFSAERLKGVDSTLKIQPAELGDSAVYLCASRSPGWGTSGSTDTQYFGPGTRLTVL.

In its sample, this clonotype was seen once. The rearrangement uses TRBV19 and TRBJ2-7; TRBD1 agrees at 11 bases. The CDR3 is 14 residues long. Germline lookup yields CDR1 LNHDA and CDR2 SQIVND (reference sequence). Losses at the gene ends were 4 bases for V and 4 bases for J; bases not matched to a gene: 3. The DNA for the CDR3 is TGTGCCAGTAGTACGGGGACAGGGGGATACGAGCAGTACTTC. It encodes CASSTGTGGYEQYF. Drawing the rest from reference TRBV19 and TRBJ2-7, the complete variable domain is DGGITQSPKYLFRKEGQNVTLSCEQNLNHDAMYWYRQDPGQGLRLIYYSQIVNDFQKGDIAEGYSVSREKKESFPLTVTSAQKNPTAFYLCASSTGTGGYEQYFGPGTRLTVT.

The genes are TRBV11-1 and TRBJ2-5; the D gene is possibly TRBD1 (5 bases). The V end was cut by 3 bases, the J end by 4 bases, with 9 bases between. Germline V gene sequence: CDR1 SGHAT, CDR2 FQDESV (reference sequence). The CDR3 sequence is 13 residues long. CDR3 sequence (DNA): TGTGCCAGCAGCTTTTCAGGGTCAGAGACCCAGTACTTC. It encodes CASSFSGSETQYF.

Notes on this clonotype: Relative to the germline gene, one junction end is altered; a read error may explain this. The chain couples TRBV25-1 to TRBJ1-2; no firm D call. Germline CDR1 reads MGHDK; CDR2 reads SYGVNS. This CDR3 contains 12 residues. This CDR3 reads CTSSDTLYGYTF. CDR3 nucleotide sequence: TGTACCAGCAGTGATACCCTCTATGGCTACACCTTC.

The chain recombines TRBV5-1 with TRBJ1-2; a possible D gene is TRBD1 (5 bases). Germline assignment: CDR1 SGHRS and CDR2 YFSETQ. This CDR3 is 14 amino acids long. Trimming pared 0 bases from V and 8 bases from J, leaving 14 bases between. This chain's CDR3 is CASSLGQSSYGYTF. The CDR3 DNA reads TGCGCCAGCAGCTTGGGACAGTCGTCGTACGGCTACACCTTC. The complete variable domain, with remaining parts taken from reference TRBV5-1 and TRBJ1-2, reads KAGVTQTPRYLIKTRGQQVTLSCSPISGHRSVSWYQQTPGQGLQFLFEYFSETQRNKGNFPGRFSGRQFSNSRSEMNVSTLELGDSALYLCASSLGQSSYGYTFGSGTRLTVV.

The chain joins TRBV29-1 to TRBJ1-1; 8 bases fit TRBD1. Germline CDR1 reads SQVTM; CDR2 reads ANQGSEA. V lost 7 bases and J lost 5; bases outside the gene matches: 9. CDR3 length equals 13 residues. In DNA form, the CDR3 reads TGCAGCGGCCGGACAGGGACCGGGACTGAAGCTTTCTTT. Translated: CSGRTGTGTEAFF.

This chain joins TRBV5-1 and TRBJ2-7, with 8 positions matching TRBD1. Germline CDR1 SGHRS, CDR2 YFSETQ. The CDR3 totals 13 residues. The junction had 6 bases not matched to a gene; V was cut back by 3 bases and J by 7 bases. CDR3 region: CASSWQGAGEQYF. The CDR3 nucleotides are TGCGCCAGCAGCTGGCAGGGGGCGGGGGAGCAGTACTTC.

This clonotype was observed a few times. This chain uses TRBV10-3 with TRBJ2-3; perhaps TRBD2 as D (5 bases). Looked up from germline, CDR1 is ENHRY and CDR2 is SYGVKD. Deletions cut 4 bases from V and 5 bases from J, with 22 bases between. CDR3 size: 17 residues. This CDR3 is CAISVAGGGAEGDTQYF. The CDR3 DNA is TGTGCCATCAGTGTGGCAGGCGGCGGAGCAGAGGGAGATACGCAGTATTTT.

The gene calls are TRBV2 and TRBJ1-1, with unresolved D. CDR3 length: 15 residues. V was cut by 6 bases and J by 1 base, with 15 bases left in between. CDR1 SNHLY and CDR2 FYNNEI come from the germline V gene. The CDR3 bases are TGTGCCAGCAGCCAAGATTTTAAGGGGAACACTGAAGCTTTCTTT. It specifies CASSQDFKGNTEAFF.

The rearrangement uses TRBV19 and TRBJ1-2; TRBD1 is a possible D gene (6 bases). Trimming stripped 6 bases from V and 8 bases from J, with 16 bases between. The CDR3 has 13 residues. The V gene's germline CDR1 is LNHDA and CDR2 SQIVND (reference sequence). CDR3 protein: CASSRDGGGGYTF. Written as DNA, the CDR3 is TGTGCCAGTAGCCGCGACGGGGGCGGAGGCTACACCTTC.

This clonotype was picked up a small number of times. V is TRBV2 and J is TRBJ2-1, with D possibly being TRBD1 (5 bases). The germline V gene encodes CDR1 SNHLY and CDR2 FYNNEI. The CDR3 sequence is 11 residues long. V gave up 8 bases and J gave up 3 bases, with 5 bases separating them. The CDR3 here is CASQGYNEQFF. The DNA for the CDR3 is TGTGCCAGCCAGGGCTACAATGAGCAGTTCTTC.

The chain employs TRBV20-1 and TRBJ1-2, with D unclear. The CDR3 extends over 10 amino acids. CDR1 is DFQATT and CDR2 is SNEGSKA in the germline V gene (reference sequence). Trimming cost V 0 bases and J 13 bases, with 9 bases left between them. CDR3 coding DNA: TGCAGTGCTAGAGATCTTACAGCCACCTTC. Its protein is CSARDLTATF.

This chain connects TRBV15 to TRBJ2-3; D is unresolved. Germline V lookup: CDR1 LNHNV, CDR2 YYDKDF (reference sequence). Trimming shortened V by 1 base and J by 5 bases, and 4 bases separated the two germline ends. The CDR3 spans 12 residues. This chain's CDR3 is CATSRGVDTQYF. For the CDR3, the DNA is TGTGCCACCAGCAGAGGCGTAGATACGCAGTATTTT. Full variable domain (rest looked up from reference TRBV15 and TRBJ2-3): DAMVIQNPRYQVTQFGKPVTLSCSQTLNHNVMYWYQQKSSQAPKLLFHYYDKDFNNEADTPDNFQSRRPNTSFCFLDIRSPGLGDTAMYLCATSRGVDTQYFGPGTRLTVL.

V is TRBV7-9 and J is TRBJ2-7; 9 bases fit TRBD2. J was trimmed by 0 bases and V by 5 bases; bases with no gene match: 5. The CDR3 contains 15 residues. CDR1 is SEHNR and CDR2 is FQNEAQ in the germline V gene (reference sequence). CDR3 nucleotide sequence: TGTGCCAGCAGCCGAATTAGCGGGGGCTCCTACGAGCAGTACTTC. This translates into CASSRISGGSYEQYF.

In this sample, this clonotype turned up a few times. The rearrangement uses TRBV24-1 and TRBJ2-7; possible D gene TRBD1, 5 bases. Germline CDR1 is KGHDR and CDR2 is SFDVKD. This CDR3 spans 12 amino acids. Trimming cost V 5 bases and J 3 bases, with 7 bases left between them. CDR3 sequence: CATSGDSYEQYF. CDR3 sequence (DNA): TGTGCCACCAGTGGCGACAGCTACGAGCAGTACTTC.